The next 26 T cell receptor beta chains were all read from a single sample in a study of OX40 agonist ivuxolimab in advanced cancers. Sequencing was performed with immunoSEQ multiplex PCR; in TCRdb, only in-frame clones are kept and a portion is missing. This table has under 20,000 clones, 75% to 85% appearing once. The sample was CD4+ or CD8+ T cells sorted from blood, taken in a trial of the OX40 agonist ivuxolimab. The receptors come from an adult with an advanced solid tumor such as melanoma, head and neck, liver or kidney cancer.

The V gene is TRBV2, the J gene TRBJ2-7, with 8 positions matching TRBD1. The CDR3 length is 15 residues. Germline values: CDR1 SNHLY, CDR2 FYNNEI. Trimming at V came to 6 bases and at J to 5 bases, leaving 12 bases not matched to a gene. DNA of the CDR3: TGTGCCAGCAGAGTAAGACAGGGGCAGCCCAACGAGCAGTACTTC. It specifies CASRVRQGQPNEQYF. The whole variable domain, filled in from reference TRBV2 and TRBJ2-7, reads EPEVTQTPSHQVTQMGQEVILRCVPISNHLYFYWYRQILGQKVEFLVSFYNNEISEKSEIFDDQFSVERPDGSNFTLKIRSTKLEDSAMYFCASRVRQGQPNEQYFGPGTRLTVT.

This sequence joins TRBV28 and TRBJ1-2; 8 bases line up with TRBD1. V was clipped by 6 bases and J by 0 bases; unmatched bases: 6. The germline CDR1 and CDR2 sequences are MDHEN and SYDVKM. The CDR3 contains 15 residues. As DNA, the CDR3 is TGTGCCAGCAGCCCAACAGGGGGACCTAACTATGGCTACACCTTC. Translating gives CASSPTGGPNYGYTF.

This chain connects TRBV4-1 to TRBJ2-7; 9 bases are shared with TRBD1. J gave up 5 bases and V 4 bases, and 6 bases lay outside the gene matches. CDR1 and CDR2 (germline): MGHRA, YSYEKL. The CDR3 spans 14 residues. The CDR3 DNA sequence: TGCGCCAGCAGCCTATGGACAGGGGACCACGAGCAGTACTTC. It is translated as CASSLWTGDHEQYF.

The DNA for the CDR3 is TGTGCCAGCAGCCAACTTACGATAGTCAGAGGATCATCCTACGAGCAGTACTTC. Protein product: CASSQLTIVRGSSYEQYF. The rearrangement uses TRBV14 and TRBJ2-7; D remains ambiguous. Trimming pared 2 bases from V and 1 base from J, leaving 21 bases between. Germline CDR1 is SGHDN and CDR2 is FVKESK. CDR3 length: 18 amino acids.

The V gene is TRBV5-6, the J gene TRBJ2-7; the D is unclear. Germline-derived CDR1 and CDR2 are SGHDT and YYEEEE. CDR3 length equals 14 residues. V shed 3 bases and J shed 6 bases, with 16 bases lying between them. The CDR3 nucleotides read TGTGCCAGCAGCTCTGAACCGGTCGGAACCGAGCAGTACTTC. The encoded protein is CASSSEPVGTEQYF. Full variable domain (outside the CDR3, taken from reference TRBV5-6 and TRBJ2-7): DAGVTQSPTHLIKTRGQQVTLRCSPKSGHDTVSWYQQALGQGPQFIFQYYEEEERQRGNFPDRFSGHQFPNYSSELNVNALLLGDSALYLCASSSEPVGTEQYFGPGTRLTVT.

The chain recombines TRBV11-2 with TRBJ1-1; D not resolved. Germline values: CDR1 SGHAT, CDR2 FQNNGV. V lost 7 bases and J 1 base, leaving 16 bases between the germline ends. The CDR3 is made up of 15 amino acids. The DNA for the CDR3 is TGTGCCAGCACCCTAGGGTTCCGGGAGAACACTGAAGCTTTCTTT. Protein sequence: CASTLGFRENTEAFF. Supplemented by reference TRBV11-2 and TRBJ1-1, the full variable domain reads EAGVAQSPRYKIIEKRQSVAFWCNPISGHATLYWYQQILGQGPKLLIQFQNNGVVDDSQLPKDRFSAERLKGVDSTLKIQPAKLEDSAVYLCASTLGFRENTEAFFGQGTRLTVV.

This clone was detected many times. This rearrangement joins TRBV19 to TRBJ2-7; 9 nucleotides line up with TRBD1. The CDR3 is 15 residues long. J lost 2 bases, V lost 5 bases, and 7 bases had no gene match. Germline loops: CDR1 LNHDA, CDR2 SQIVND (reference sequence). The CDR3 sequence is CASSAPGQGAYEQYF. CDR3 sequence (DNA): TGTGCCAGTAGTGCTCCGGGACAGGGTGCCTACGAGCAGTACTTC.

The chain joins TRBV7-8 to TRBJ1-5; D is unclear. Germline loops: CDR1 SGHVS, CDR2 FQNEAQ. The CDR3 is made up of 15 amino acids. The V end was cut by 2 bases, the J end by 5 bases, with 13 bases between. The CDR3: CASSLIGTGDQPQHF. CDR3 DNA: TGTGCCAGCAGCTTAATTGGTACCGGAGATCAGCCCCAGCATTTT.

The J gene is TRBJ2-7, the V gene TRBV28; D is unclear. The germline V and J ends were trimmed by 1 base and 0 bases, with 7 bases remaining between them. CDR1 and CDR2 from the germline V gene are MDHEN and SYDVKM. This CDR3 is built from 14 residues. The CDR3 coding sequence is TGTGCCAGCAGTTTATATCTGAGCTCCTACGAGCAGTACTTC. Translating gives CASSLYLSSYEQYF.

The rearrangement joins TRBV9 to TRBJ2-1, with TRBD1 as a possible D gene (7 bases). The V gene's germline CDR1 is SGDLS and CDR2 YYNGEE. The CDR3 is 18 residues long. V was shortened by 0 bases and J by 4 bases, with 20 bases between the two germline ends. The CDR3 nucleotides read TGTGCCAGCAGCGTAGAATTACACTCAGGGGGGAGGTACAATGAGCAGTTCTTC. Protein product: CASSVELHSGGRYNEQFF.

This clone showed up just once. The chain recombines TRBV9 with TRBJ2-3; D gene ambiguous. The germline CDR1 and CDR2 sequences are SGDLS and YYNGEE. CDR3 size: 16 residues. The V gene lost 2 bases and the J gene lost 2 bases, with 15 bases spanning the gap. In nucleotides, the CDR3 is TGTGCCAGCAGCGTTGACCGCACCCGGTTCACAGATACGCAGTATTTT. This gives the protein CASSVDRTRFTDTQYF. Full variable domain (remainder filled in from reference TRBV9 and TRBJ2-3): DSGVTQTPKHLITATGQRVTLRCSPRSGDLSVYWYQQSLDQGLQFLIQYYNGEERAKGNILERFSAQQFPDLHSELNLSSLELGDSALYFCASSVDRTRFTDTQYFGPGTRLTVL.

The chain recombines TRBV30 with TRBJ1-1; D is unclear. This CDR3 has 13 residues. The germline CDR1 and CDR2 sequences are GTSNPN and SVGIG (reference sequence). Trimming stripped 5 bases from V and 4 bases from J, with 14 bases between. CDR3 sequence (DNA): TGTGCCTGGGGGAGGTATAGGAGCACTGAAGCTTTCTTT. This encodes CAWGRYRSTEAFF.

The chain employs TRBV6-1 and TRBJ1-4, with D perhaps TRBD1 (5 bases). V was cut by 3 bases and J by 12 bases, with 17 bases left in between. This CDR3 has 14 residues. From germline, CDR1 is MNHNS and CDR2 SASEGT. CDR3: CASSERPQRGELFF. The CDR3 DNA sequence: TGTGCCAGCAGTGAGAGGCCCCAGAGAGGGGAACTGTTTTTT.

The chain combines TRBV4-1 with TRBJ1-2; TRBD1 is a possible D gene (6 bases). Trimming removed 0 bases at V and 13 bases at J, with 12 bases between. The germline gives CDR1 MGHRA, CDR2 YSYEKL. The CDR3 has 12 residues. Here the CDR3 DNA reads TGCGCCAGCAGCCAAGAGGGACATCAGGGCACCTTC. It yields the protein CASSQEGHQGTF.

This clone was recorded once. The CDR3 region is CASSLGGGRNTEAFF. CDR3 nucleotide sequence: TGCGCCAGCAGCTTGGGAGGGGGGAGGAACACTGAAGCTTTCTTT. V usage is TRBV5-1 and J usage is TRBJ1-1, with D possibly TRBD1 on 6 matching bases. With 0 bases removed from V and 1 base from J, the gap between germline ends came to 10 bases. The CDR3 is 15 residues long. Germline V gives CDR1 SGHRS, CDR2 YFSETQ.

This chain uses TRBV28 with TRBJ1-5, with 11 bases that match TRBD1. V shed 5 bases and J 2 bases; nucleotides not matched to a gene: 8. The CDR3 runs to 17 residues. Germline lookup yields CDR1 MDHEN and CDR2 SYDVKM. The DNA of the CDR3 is TGTGCCAGCAGTCGGGACAGGGGGAGTATGGGCAATCAGCCCCAGCATTTT. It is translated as CASSRDRGSMGNQPQHF. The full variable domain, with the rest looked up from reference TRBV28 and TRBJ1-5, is DVKVTQSSRYLVKRTGEKVFLECVQDMDHENMFWYRQDPGLGLRLIYFSYDVKMKEKGDIPEGYSVSREKKERFSLILESASTNQTSMYLCASSRDRGSMGNQPQHFGDGTRLSIL.

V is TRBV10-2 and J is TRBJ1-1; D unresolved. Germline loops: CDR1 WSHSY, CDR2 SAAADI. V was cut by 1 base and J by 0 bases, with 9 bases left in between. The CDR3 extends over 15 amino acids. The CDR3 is CASSEWLEMNTEAFF. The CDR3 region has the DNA TGCGCCAGCAGTGAGTGGTTAGAAATGAACACTGAAGCTTTCTTT.

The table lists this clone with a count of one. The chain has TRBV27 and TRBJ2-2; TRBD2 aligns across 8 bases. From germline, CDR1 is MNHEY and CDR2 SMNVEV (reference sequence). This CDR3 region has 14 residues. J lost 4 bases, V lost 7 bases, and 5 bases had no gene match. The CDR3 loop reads CASIAGGSTGELFF. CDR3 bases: TGTGCCAGCATCGCGGGGGGCTCCACCGGGGAGCTGTTTTTT.

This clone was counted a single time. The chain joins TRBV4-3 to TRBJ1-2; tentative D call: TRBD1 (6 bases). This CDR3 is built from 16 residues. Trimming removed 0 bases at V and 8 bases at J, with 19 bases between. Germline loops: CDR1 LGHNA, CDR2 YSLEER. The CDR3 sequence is CASSQDLGHRVGGYTF. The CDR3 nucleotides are TGCGCCAGCAGCCAAGATCTCGGGCACAGGGTGGGAGGCTACACCTTC.

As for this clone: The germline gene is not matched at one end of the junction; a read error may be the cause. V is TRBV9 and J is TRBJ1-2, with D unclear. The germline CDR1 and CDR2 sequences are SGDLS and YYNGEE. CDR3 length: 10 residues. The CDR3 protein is CASRGRDLLF. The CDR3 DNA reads TGTGCCAGCAGAGGCCGGGATCTACTCTTC.

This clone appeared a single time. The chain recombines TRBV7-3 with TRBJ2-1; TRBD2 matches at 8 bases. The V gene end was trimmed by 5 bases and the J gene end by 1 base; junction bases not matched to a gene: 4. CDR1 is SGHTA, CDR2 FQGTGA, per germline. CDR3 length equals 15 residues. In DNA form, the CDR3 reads TGTGCCAGCAGCCATACTAGCGGTTCCTACAATGAGCAGTTCTTC. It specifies CASSHTSGSYNEQFF.

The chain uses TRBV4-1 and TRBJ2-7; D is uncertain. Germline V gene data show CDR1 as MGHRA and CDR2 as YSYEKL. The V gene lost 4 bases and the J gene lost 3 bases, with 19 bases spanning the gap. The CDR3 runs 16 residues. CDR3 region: CASSPAIGEGYYEQYF. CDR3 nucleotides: TGCGCCAGCAGCCCTGCTATAGGAGAAGGCTACTACGAGCAGTACTTC.

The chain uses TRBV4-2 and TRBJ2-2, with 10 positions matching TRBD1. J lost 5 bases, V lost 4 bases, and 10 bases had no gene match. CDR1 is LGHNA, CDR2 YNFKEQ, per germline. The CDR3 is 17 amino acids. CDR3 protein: CASSLATGTGATGELFF. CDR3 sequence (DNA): TGTGCCAGCAGCCTAGCGACCGGGACAGGGGCAACCGGGGAGCTGTTTTTT.

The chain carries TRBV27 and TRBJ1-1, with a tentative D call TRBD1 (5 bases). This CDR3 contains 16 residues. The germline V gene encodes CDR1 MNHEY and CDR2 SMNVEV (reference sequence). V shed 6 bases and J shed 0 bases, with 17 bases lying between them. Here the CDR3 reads CASRLNWGGLNTEAFF. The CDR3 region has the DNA TGTGCCAGCAGGTTGAATTGGGGCGGATTGAACACTGAAGCTTTCTTT.

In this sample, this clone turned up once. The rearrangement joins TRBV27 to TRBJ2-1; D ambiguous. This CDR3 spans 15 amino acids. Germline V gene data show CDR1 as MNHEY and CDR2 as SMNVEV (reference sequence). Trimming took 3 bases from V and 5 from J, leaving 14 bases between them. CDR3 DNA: TGTGCCAGCAGTTTGATCTCCCGGGCCAACAATGAGCAGTTCTTC. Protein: CASSLISRANNEQFF.

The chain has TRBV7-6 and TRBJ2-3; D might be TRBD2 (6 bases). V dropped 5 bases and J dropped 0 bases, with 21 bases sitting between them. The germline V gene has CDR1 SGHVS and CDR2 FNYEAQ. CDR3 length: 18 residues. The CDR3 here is CASSVGPRGTASTDTQYF. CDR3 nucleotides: TGTGCCAGCAGCGTTGGCCCGCGAGGGACTGCTAGCACAGATACGCAGTATTTT.